Detailed here is one T cell receptor beta chain. The sample belongs to a study of blood T cell repertoires in COVID-19. About the research overall: Spain, Italy and the United States supplied samples that represented acute and convalescent COVID-19. T cells, B-cell-depleted T cells, or PBMCs supplied cDNA or gDNA.

In the original analysis: Cell counts per sample came from amplifying reference gene primers. Repertoires were generated with immunoSEQ multiplex PCR, while TCRdb's copy carries only in-frame clones and drops some. V, J and clone size derive from that table, while D and trimming were established from the DNA sequence. The sample yields 170,000 or so clones, around 83% seen once. V lost 1 base to trimming and J lost 5 bases; unmatched junction nucleotides: 6. CDR1 is MNHNS, CDR2 SASEGT, per germline. This CDR3 has 15 residues. The TCR sequence derives from a human donor in a cohort sampled during active COVID-19. The chain links TRBV6-1 to TRBJ2-7, with 9 bases aligning to TRBD1. The specimen was peripheral blood. The CDR3 spells CASSEGDRETDEQYF. CDR3 coding DNA: TGTGCCAGCAGTGAAGGGGACAGGGAAACGGACGAGCAGTACTTC.